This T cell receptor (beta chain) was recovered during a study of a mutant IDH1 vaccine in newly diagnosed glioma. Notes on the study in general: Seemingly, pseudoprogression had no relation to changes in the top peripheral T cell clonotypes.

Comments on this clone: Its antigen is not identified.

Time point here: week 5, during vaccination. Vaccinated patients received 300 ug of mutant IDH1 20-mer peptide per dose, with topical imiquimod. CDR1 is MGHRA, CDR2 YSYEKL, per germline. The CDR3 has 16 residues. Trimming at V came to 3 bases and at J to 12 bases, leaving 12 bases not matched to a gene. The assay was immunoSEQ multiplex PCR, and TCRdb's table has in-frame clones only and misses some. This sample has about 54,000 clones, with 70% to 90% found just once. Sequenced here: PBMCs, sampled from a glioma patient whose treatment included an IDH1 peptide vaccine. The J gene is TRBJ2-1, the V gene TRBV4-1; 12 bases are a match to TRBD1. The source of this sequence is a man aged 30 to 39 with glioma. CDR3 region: CASSHGRGQGAIGQFF. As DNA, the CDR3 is TGCGCCAGCAGCCATGGAAGGGGACAGGGGGCGATAGGGCAGTTCTTC.